This T cell receptor beta chain appears in the sequencing data of a study of T cell responses to AZD1222 COVID-19 vaccine. The junction had 7 bases not matched to a gene; V was cut back by 2 bases and J by 3 bases. The CDR3 is made up of 16 amino acids. Germline V CDR1 and CDR2: SGHRS, YFSETQ. Here immunoSEQ multiplex PCR was the method, and the copy in TCRdb shows in-frame clones only, minus some. The sample yields roughly 120,000 clones, about 90% seen once. The sequenced sample was peripheral blood, obtained 28 days after the second AZD1222 dose. The TCR comes from an adult who received the AZD1222 COVID-19 vaccine. V gene TRBV5-1 combines with J gene TRBJ1-2; TRBD1 agrees at 10 bases. The CDR3 spells CASSLAPGQGYYGYTF. CDR3 DNA: TGCGCCAGCAGCTTAGCTCCGGGACAGGGGTACTATGGCTACACCTTC. Based on the CDR3 plus reference TRBV5-1 and TRBJ1-2, the full variable domain is KAGVTQTPRYLIKTRGQQVTLSCSPISGHRSVSWYQQTPGQGLQFLFEYFSETQRNKGNFPGRFSGRQFSNSRSEMNVSTLELGDSALYLCASSLAPGQGYYGYTFGSGTRLTVV.